This T cell receptor (beta chain) was identified in a study of graft-versus-host responses after intestinal transplantation. Germline lookup yields CDR1 MNHEY and CDR2 SMNVEV (reference sequence). With 10 bases clipped from V and 10 bases from J, the junction kept 10 bases outside the gene matches. The length of the CDR3 is 13 residues. Using immunoSEQ multiplex PCR, the repertoire was profiled, and TCRdb retains in-frame clones only, with some absent. This sample has roughly 89,000 clones, with 75% to 95% found just once. As to this clone: The antigen is not known.

The study, taken as a whole, reports: Peak circulating GvH clone levels tracked with early post-transplant HvG declines. Recipient-marrow GvH clones were detected, some having first appeared in ileum or blood.

The TCR sequence derives from a human donor who received an intestinal transplant. The chain joins TRBV27 to TRBJ2-1; 10 nucleotides match TRBD1. The input for sequencing was unstimulated CD4+ T cells sorted from spleen or lymph node cells, taken before intestinal transplant. CDR3 residues: CATSSGQGNEQFF. The CDR3 region has the DNA TGTGCCACTTCGTCGGGACAGGGGAACGAGCAGTTCTTC.